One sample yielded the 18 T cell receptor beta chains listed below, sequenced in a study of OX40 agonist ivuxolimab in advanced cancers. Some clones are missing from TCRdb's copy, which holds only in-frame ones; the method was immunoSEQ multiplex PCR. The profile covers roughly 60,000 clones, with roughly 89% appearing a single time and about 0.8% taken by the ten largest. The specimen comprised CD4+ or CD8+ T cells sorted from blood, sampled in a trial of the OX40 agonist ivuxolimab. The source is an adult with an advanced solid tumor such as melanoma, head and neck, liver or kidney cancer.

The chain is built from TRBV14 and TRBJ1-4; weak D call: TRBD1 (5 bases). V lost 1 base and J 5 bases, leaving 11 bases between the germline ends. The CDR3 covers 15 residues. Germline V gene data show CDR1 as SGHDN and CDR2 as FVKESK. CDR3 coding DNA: TGTGCCAGCAGCCAAGTAGCAGGGAGCAATGAAAAACTGTTTTTT. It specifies CASSQVAGSNEKLFF. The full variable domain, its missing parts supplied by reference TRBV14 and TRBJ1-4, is EAGVTQFPSHSVIEKGQTVTLRCDPISGHDNLYWYRRVMGKEIKFLLHFVKESKQDESGMPNNRFLAERTGGTYSTLKVQPAELEDSGVYFCASSQVAGSNEKLFFGSGTQLSVL.

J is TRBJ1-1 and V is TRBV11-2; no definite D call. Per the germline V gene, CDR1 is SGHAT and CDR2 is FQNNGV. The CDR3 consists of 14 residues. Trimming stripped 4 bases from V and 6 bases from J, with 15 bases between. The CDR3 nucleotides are TGTGCCAGCAGCTATGTCCCCTCCGGCTCTGAAGCTTTCTTT. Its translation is CASSYVPSGSEAFF.

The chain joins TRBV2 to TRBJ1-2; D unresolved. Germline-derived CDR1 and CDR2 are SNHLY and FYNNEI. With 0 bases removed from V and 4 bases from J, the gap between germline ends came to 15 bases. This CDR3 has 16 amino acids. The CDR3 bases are TGTGCCAGCAGTGAAGCGCTTCACAGTCTATCCTATGGCTACACCTTC. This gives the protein CASSEALHSLSYGYTF. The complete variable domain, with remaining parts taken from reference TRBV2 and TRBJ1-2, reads EPEVTQTPSHQVTQMGQEVILRCVPISNHLYFYWYRQILGQKVEFLVSFYNNEISEKSEIFDDQFSVERPDGSNFTLKIRSTKLEDSAMYFCASSEALHSLSYGYTFGSGTRLTVV.

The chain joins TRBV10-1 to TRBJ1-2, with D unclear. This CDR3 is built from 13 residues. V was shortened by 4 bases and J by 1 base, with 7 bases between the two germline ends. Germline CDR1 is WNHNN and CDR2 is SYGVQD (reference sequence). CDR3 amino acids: CASSVAVNYGYTF. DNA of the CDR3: TGCGCCAGCAGTGTGGCGGTTAACTATGGCTACACCTTC.

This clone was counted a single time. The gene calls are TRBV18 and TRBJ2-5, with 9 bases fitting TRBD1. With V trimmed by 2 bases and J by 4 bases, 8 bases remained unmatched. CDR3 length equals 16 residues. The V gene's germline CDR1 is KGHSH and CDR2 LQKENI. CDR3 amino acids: CASSPWDRVRIETQYF. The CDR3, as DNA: TGTGCCAGCTCACCATGGGACAGGGTACGAATAGAGACCCAGTACTTC.

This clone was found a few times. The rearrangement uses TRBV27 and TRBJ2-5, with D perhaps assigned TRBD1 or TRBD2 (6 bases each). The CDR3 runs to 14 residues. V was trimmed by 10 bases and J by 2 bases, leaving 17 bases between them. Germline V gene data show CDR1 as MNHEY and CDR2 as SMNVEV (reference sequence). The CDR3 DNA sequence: TGTGCCACGCGTCCCGGGGGCTATCAAGAGACCCAGTACTTC. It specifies CATRPGGYQETQYF.

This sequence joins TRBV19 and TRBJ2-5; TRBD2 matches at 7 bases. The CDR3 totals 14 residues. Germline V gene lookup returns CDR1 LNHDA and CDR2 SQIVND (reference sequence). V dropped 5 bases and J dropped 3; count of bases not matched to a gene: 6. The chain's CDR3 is CASSQGGRKETQYF. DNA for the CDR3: TGTGCCAGTAGTCAGGGCGGGAGAAAAGAGACCCAGTACTTC.

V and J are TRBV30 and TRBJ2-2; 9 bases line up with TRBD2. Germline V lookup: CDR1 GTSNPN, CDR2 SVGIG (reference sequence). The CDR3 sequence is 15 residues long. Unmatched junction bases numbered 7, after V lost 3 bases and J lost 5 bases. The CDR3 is CAWRDGTSLTGELFF. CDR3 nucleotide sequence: TGTGCCTGGAGGGACGGGACTAGCTTAACCGGGGAGCTGTTTTTT.

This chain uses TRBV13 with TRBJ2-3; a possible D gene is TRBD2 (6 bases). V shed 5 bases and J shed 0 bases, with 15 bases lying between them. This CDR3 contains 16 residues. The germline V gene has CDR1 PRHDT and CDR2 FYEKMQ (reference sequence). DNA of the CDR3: TGTGCCAGCAGCCTAACCGGGACTCTAAGCACAGATACGCAGTATTTT. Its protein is CASSLTGTLSTDTQYF.

The CDR3 here is CSGQLYPNYEQYF. The CDR3 nucleotides read TGCAGCGGCCAGCTTTACCCCAACTACGAGCAGTACTTC. V usage is TRBV29-1 and J usage is TRBJ2-7, with unresolved D. Germline V gene data show CDR1 as SQVTM and CDR2 as ANQGSEA. V lost 7 bases and J lost 3, with 16 bases in between. The CDR3 covers 13 residues.

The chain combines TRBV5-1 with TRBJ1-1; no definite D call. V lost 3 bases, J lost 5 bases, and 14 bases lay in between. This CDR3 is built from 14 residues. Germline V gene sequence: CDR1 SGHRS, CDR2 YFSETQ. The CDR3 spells CASSSSLGITEAFF. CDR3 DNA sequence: TGCGCCAGCAGCTCTAGCCTCGGGATTACTGAAGCTTTCTTT.

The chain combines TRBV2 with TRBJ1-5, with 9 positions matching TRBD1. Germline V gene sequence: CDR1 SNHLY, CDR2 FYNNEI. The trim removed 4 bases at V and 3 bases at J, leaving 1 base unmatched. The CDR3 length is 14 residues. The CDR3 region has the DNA TGTGCCAGCAGTGGGGACAGGGTCAATCAGCCCCAGCATTTT. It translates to CASSGDRVNQPQHF.

The CDR3 region has the DNA TGTGCCAGCAGCGCGCCACGGGAGACCCAGTACTTC. Protein product: CASSAPRETQYF. J is TRBJ2-5 and V is TRBV5-4; the D is unclear. The V gene lost 4 bases and the J gene lost 5 bases, with 9 bases spanning the gap. The CDR3 runs to 12 residues. CDR1 is SGHNT, CDR2 YYREEE, per germline (reference sequence).

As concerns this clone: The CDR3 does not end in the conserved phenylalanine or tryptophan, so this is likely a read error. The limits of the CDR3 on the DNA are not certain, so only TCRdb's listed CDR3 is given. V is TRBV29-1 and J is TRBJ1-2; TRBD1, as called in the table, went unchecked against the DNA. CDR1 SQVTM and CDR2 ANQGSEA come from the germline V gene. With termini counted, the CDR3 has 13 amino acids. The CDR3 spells CSVTGTGEAILPL.

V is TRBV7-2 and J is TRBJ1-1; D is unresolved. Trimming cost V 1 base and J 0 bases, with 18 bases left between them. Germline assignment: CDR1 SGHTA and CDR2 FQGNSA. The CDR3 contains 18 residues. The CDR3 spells CASSLEPVTAGMNTEAFF. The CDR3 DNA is TGTGCCAGCAGCTTAGAGCCGGTGACCGCCGGCATGAACACTGAAGCTTTCTTT.

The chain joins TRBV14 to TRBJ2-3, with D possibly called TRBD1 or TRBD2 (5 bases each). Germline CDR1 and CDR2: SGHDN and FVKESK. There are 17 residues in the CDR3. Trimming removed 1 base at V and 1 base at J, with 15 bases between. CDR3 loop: CASSQVHGGWGTDTQYF. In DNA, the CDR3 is TGTGCCAGCAGCCAAGTACATGGGGGTTGGGGCACAGATACGCAGTATTTT.

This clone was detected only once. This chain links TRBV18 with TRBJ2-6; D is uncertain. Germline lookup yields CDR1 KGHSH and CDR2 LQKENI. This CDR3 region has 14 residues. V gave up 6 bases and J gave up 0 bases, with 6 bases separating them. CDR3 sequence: CASSRTSGANVLTF. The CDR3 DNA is TGTGCCAGCTCGCGCACCTCTGGGGCCAACGTCCTGACTTTC.

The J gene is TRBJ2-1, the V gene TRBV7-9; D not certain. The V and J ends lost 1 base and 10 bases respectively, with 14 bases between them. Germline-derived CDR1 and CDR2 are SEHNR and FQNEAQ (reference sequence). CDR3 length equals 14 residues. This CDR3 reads CASSLDYRRGEQFF. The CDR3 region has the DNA TGTGCCAGCAGCTTAGACTACCGCCGTGGGGAGCAGTTCTTC.